The 3 T cell receptor beta chains presented below share a single source sample, sequenced in a study of blood T cells in healthy people across ages. Primed by a sample-barcoded 5' primer and a J-beta primer mix, a second PCR proceeded for about 7 to 11 cycles. From the 5' RACE reads, TCRdb called clonotypes with MiXCR, one entry per CDR3 protein. The sample includes about 940,000 distinct CDR3 sequences, about 48% of them seen just once. The sequenced sample consisted of blood. The origin of the receptors is a man younger than 45 in good health.

The chain has TRBV27 and TRBJ1-2; no definite D call. Germline V gene lookup returns CDR1 MNHEY and CDR2 SMNVEV (reference sequence). This CDR3 region has 13 residues. V gave up 3 bases and J gave up 4 bases, with 9 bases separating them. CDR3 in DNA: TGTGCCAGCAGTTTCAGTACGCGCTATGGCTACACCTTC. It translates to CASSFSTRYGYTF.

About this clonotype itself: At one boundary the junction diverges from the germline segment, which might be a read error. This sequence joins TRBV20-1 and TRBJ1-1; 7 bases fit TRBD1. This CDR3 has 15 amino acids. Per germline, CDR1 DFQATT and CDR2 SNEGSKA (reference sequence). CDR3 DNA: TGCGGTGCTAGAGATGTGGGGACAGTGAACACTGAAGCTTTCTTT. Translation gives CGARDVGTVNTEAFF.

The chain joins TRBV29-1 to TRBJ2-1, with 10 bases that match TRBD2. The CDR3 totals 12 residues. Trimming removed 4 bases from V and 15 bases from J; junction bases left unmatched: 9. CDR1 is SQVTM, CDR2 ANQGSEA, per germline. The CDR3 loop reads CSVGASGGEGFF. DNA for the CDR3: TGCAGCGTTGGTGCTAGCGGGGGCGAGGGGTTCTTC.